These T cell receptor beta chains were read from a single sample in a study of T-cell reconstitution after alpha-beta-depleted transplantation in children. TCRdb itself ran the PCR reads through MiXCR, one entry per CDR3 protein. The data contain fewer than 400,000 distinct CDR3 sequences, approximately 23% of them singletons. The specimen was PBMCs, mostly from graft donor cells, collected 180 days after TCRalphabeta/CD19-depleted stem cell transplant. The receptors derive from a male patient aged 10 to 17 who had a stem cell transplant for acute lymphoblastic leukemia, so the T cells may come from the graft donor. Both conserved end residues are part of each CDR3. The D gene is left open where the match is weak. A clone size is listed for some rows: how often the clone was seen (once, few, many), or a class if it is expanded.

few	-	TRBV5-1	TRBJ1-5	TGCGCCAGCAGCTTGGGACCTTGGGGGAGAAGTAGCAATCAGCCCCAGCATTTT	CASSLGPWGRSSNQPQHF
-	-	TRBV24-1	TRBJ1-2	TGTGCCACCAGCGGTGGAGCGGACACCGGCGACTATGGCTACACCTTC	CATSGGADTGDYGYTF
-	-	TRBV27	TRBJ2-2	TGTGCCAGCAGTCCCCCGGTTAGGGGGGAGCTGTTTTTT	CASSPPVRGELFF
-	-	TRBV7-8	TRBJ2-1	TGTGCCAGCAGCGCCCCGGGTGAGGACTCCTACAATGAGCAGTTCTTC	CASSAPGEDSYNEQFF
few	-	TRBV12-3/TRBV12-4	TRBJ2-3	TGTGCCAGCAGTTTTGGGAGAGGGTTGGGCACAGATACGCAGTATTTT	CASSFGRGLGTDTQYF
few	TRBD1	TRBV30	TRBJ1-2	TGTGCCTGGAGTTGGCAGGGGGCAAATGGCTACACCTTC	CAWSWQGANGYTF
-	-	TRBV5-1	TRBJ2-1	TGCGCCAGCAGCTTGGACGTATTACAGGTCCCCGGGGGTTACAATGAGCAGTTCTTC	CASSLDVLQVPGGYNEQFF
-	TRBD1	TRBV11-1	TRBJ1-1	TGTGCCAGCACCCGACAGGGGGTCACTGAAGCTTTCTTT	CASTRQGVTEAFF
few	-	TRBV5-1	TRBJ2-4	TGCGCCAGCAGCTTCCAGTTGGGCAACTACGAAAGGGGCATTCAGTACTTC	CASSFQLGNYERGIQYF
-	-	TRBV5-1	TRBJ2-5	TGCGCCAGCAGCTTCCGAGACAGCACTCCAGAGACCCAGTACTTC	CASSFRDSTPETQYF
-	-	TRBV9	TRBJ1-6	TGTGCCAGCAGCGCTACCCTACAGGGACGGAATTCACCCCTCCACTTT	CASSATLQGRNSPLHF
few	-	TRBV20-1	TRBJ2-5	TGCAGTGCTCTGCCGGGGGGCAAGGAGACCCAGTACTTC	CSALPGGKETQYF
-	-	TRBV2	TRBJ2-1	TGTGCCAGCAGTGAAGTCTTATTTTCCAACAATGAGCAGTTCTTC	CASSEVLFSNNEQFF
-	TRBD2	TRBV25-1	TRBJ2-1	TGTGCCAGCAGTGAACTCTACACTAGCGGGAGGCCGCCCTACAATGAGCAGTTCTTC	CASSELYTSGRPPYNEQFF